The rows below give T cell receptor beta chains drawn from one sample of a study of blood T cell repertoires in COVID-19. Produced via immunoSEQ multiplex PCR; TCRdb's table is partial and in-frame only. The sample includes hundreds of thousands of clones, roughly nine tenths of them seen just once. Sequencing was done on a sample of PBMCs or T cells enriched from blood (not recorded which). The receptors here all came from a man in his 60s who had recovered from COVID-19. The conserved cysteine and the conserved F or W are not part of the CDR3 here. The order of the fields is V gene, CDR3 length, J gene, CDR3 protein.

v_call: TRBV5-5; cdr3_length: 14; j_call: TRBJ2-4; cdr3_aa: ASSSDRALAKNIQY
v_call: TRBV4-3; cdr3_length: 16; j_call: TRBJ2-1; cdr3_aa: ASSQVEKGLAGYNEQF
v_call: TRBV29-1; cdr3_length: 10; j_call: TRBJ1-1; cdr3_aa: SVQGPNTEAF
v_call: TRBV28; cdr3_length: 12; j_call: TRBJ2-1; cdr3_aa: ATHAGGRQGEQF
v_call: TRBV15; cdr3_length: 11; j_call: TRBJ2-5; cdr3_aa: ATTPGQRETQY
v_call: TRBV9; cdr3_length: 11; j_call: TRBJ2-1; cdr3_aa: ASSATSGSEQF
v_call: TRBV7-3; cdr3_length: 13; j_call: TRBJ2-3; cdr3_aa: ASSLISGSTDTQY
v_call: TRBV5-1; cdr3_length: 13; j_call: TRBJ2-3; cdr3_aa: ASSLVGRSTDTQY
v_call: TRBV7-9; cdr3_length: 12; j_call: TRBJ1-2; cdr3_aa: ASRDYSGLYGYT
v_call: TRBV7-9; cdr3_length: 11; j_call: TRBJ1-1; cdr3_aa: ASSFARLAEAF
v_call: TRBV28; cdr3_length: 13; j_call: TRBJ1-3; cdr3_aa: ASSAPGGSGNTIY
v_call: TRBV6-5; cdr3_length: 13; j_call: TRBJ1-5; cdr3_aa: ASSQIGLRNQPQH
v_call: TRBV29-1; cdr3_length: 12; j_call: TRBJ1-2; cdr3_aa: SVAKGQGAGGYT
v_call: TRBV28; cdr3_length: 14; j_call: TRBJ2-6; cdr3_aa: ASSLNRGTGANVLT
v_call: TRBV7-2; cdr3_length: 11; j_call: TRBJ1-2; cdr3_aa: ASYSGQGYGGT
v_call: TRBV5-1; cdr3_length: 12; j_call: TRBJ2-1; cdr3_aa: ASSAGLSNNEQF
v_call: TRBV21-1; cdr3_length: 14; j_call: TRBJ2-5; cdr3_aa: ASSRCGRPIEETQY
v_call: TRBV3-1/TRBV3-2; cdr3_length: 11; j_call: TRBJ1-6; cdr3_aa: ASSFRRDSPLH
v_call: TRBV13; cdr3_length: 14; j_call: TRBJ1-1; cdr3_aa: ASSSPDRTGVTEAF
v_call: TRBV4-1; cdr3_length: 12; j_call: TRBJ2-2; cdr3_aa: ASSAQGNTGELF
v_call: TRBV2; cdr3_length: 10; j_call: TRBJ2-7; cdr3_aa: ASRGGVYEQY
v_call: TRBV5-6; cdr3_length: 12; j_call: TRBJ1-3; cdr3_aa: ASSLSGAGNTIY
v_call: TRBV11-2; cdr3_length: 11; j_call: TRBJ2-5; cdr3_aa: ASSLYNQETQY
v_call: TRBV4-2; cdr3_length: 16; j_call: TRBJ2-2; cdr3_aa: ASSQDTTGVLDTGELF
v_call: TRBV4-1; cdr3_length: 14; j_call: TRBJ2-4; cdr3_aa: ASSQPYLLAKNIQY
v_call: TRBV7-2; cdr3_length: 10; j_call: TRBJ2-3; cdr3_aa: ASSLRVDTQY
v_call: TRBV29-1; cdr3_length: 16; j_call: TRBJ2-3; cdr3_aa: SVEFVLGREERADTQY
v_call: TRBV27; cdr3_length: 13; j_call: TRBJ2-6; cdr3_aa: ASSLRSSGANVLT
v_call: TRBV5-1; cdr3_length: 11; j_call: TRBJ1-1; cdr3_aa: ASSFQGATEAF
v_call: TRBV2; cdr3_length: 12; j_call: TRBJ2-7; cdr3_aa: ASSPRDFAYEQY
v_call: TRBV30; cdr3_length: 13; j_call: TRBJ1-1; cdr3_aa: AWGAPKTVNTEAF
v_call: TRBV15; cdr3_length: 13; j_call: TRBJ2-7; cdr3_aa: ATSREGTGEDEQY
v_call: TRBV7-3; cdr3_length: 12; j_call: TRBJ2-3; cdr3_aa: ASSPGGSTDTQY
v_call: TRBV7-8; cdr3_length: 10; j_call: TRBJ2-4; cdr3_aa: ASSQTGNIQY
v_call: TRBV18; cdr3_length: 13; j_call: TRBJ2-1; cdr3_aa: ASSPSNGGLLEQF
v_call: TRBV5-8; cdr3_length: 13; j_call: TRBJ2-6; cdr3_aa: ASSLTGAGANVLT
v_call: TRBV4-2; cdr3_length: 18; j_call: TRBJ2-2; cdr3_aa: ASSQKVGTSGKPPPGELF
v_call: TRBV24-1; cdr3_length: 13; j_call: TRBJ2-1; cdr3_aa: ATSDFQDSYNEQF
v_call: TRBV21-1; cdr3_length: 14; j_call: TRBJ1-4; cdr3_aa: ASSKASESPNEKLF
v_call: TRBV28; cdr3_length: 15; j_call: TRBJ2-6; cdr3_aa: ASSFSTGGPGANVLT
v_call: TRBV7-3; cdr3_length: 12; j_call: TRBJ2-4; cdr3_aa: ASSLGAGANIQY
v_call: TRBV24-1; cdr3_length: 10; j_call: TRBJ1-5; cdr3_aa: ATSDSIQPQH
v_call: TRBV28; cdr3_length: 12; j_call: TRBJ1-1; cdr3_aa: ASSQVQGYTEAF
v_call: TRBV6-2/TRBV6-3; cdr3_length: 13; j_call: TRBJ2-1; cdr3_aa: ASSYVLVSYNEQF
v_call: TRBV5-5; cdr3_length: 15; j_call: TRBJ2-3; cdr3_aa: ASSLALSARGIDTQY
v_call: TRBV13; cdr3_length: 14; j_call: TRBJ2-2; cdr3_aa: ASSHSMGQPTGELF
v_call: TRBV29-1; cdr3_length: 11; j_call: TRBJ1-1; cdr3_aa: SVDETQDTEAF
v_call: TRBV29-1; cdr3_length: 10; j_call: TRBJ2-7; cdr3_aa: SVPGQSYEQY
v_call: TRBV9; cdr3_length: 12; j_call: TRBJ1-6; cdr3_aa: ASSLTGYNSPLH
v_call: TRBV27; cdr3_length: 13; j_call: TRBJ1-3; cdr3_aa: ASRLQGLSGNTIY
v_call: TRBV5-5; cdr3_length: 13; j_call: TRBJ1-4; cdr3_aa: ASSFTGVRQEKLF
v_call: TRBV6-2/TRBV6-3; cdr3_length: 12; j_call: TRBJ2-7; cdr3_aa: ASSDSGRGNEQY
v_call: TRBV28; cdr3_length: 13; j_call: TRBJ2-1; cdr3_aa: ASRVGDGSYNEQF
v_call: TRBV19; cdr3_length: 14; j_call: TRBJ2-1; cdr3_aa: ASKVWGQGSDNEQF
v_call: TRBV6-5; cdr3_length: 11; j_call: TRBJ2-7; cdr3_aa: ASSRTGVDEQY
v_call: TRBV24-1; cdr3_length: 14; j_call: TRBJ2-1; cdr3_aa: ATSDYRQGIYNEQF
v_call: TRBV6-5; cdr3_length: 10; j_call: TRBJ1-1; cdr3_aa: ASCSWRTEAF
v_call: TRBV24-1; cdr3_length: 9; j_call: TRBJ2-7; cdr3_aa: ATSVGYRQY